This TCR beta chain was identified in a study of CD4 T cells in relation to SARS-CoV-2 and coronaviruses. Overall study context: After less than eleven days of antigen culture, PBMC TCR beta CDR3s were sequenced. Shared crossreactive spike epitopes were mapped to their HLA restriction.

The unexposed donors gave CD4+ T cells in about 2010-2019, prior to COVID-19. Isolation of CD4+ T cells took place after less than twelve days in culture. As cell numbers allowed, unexposed-donor CD4+ T cells faced SARS-CoV-2 S/N and four cold-coronavirus spikes. On days 3 and 7, cultures got half fresh IL-2 medium. Only in-frame clones appear in the TCRdb table, and some are missing; sequencing was by immunoSEQ multiplex PCR. The sample lists roughly 25,000 clones; less than 75% were seen once. A word on this clone: Its specificity is not known.

Sample: CD4+ T cells from PBMCs, cultured in vitro. This receptor was identified in a human donor in good health.

The CDR3 nucleotides are TGTGCCTGGAGTGTAATGTACACTGAAGCTTTCTTT. Translation: CAWSVMYTEAFF. The gene calls are TRBV30 and TRBJ1-1, with unresolved D. The germline V gene encodes CDR1 GTSNPN and CDR2 SVGIG (reference sequence). The V gene lost 0 bases and the J gene lost 3 bases, with 5 bases spanning the gap. CDR3 length: 12 residues.